Listed below are T cell receptor beta chains from one sample, sequenced in a study of chronic HIV infection and antiretroviral therapy. One entry per CDR3 protein results from TCRdb running MiXCR on the 5' RACE reads. The sample yields around 31,000 distinct CDR3 sequences, under 9.5% seen once. Sample: peripheral blood. Receptors originate from an adult who had HIV and had not received antiretroviral therapy, or was an uninfected healthy control (not recorded which). Both conserved end residues are part of each CDR3. The D gene is left open where the match is weak. Clone sizes are given selectively: once, few, many, or a class where the clone is expanded.

d_call,clone_size,v_call,j_call,cdr3_aa,cdr3_nt
TRBD1,many,TRBV3-1,TRBJ2-7,CASSPRTGSAYEQYF,TGTGCCAGCAGCCCGCGGACAGGATCTGCCTACGAGCAGTACTTC
-,-,TRBV27,TRBJ2-3,CASSLWTSTDTQYF,TGTGCCAGCAGTTTATGGACTAGCACAGATACGCAGTATTTT
-,few,TRBV2,TRBJ1-1,CASSEMGGMNTEAFF,TGTGCCAGCAGTGAAATGGGGGGCATGAACACTGAAGCTTTCTTT
TRBD1,-,TRBV28,TRBJ1-3,CATIEETGPSGNTIYF,TGTGCCACCATCGAGGAGACAGGGCCCTCTGGAAACACCATATATTTT
-,-,TRBV4-3,TRBJ2-7,CASSQGRGGNYEQYF,TGCGCCAGCAGCCAAGGCAGGGGAGGGAACTACGAGCAGTACTTC
TRBD2,many,TRBV2,TRBJ2-7,CASSSTSGEQYF,TGTGCCAGCAGTTCGACTAGCGGCGAGCAGTACTTC
TRBD2,many,TRBV6-1,TRBJ2-3,CASTPWLAGSLARADTQYF,TGTGCCAGCACCCCCTGGCTAGCGGGAAGCTTAGCAAGGGCAGATACGCAGTATTTT
-,many,TRBV4-1,TRBJ2-3,CASSNNYDRGATDTQYF,TGCGCCAGCAGCAATAACTACGATCGGGGTGCGACAGATACGCAGTATTTT
-,many,TRBV18,TRBJ1-1,CASSPPGLQGSYTEAFF,TGTGCCAGCTCACCACCGGGTCTACAGGGCTCGTACACTGAAGCTTTCTTT
TRBD1,few,TRBV6-2/TRBV6-3,TRBJ1-3,CASSYSEGQGNTIYF,TGTGCCAGCAGTTACTCCGAGGGACAGGGGAACACCATATATTTT
-,many,TRBV29-1,TRBJ1-2,CSVERNGYTF,TGCAGCGTTGAGAGAAATGGCTACACCTTC
-,-,TRBV30,TRBJ1-2,CAWSGISGLENYGYTF,TGTGCCTGGAGTGGCATTTCTGGGTTGGAGAACTATGGCTACACCTTC
-,few,TRBV20-1,TRBJ2-1,CSARDPRGTLREQFF,TGCAGTGCTAGAGATCCGCGGGGTACCCTTCGTGAGCAGTTCTTC
-,many,TRBV10-2,TRBJ1-1,CASRGSQAMNTEAFF,TGCGCCAGCAGGGGATCGCAAGCAATGAACACTGAAGCTTTCTTT
-,few,TRBV29-1,TRBJ1-1,CSVEERVRGEAFF,TGCAGCGTTGAAGAGAGGGTCCGCGGTGAAGCTTTCTTT
-,-,TRBV24-1,TRBJ2-3,CATPTGRMGF,TGTGCCACCCCAACAGGCAGGATGGGTTTT
-,few,TRBV5-1,TRBJ1-1,CASSLQESGEAFF,TGCGCCAGCAGCTTACAGGAGTCTGGGGAGGCTTTCTTT
-,many,TRBV7-9,TRBJ1-5,CASSTQGDQPQHF,TGTGCCAGCAGCACTCAGGGAGATCAGCCCCAGCATTTT
TRBD1,many,TRBV30,TRBJ2-3,CAWSPGQGAGTDTQYF,TGTGCCTGGAGTCCGGGACAGGGAGCGGGCACAGATACGCAGTATTTT
-,-,TRBV5-4,TRBJ1-2,CASSLEARDQGYTF,TGTGCCAGCAGCTTGGAGGCCAGGGATCAGGGCTACACCTTC